Listed below are T cell receptor beta chains from one sample, sequenced in a study of cytomegalovirus exposure and HLA in healthy donors. Here immunoSEQ multiplex PCR was the method, and the copy in TCRdb shows in-frame clones only, minus some. The sample gives some 150,000 clones, 79% of which show up once; about 2% is in the top ten. The sample was PBMCs. These receptors were obtained from a man aged 35 to 55 in good health and CMV-seronegative. Each CDR3 is given with its conserved first and last residue. The D gene is left open where the match is weak. The listing skips clone size in some rows; elsewhere it reads once, few, many or a size class.

abundance	d_gene	v_gene	j_gene	CDR3nt	CDR3aa
-	-	TRBV7-9	TRBJ2-7	TGTGCCAGCAGCTTAGATTGGGCGACGGACTTC	CASSLDWATDF
-	-	TRBV18	TRBJ2-7	TGTGCCAGCTCACCTTCACAGGGCTACGAGCAGTACTTC	CASSPSQGYEQYF
-	-	TRBV7-9	TRBJ2-3	TGTGCCAGCAGCGGAGACCTAAGCGGTGTGGATACGCAGTATTTT	CASSGDLSGVDTQYF
-	TRBD2	TRBV7-9	TRBJ2-7	TGTGCCAGCAGCTCCGCCGGGACTAGCGGGAGCTCCTACGAGCAGTACTTC	CASSSAGTSGSSYEQYF
-	TRBD2	TRBV27	TRBJ2-3	TGTGCCAGCAGTTTAATTAACTGGCGAGCGGGAGGGGGCACAGATACGCAGTATTTT	CASSLINWRAGGGTDTQYF
once	-	TRBV6-6	TRBJ2-1	TGTGCCAGCAGTTACGGGGGAGGAAACAATGAGCAGTTCTTC	CASSYGGGNNEQFF
few	-	TRBV29-1	TRBJ2-1	TGCAGCGTCGCCCTGTCCAGCGGATACAATGAGCAGTTCTTC	CSVALSSGYNEQFF
-	-	TRBV28	TRBJ2-2	TGTGCCAGCAGTTTCCTTATGTCCGGGGAGCTGTTTTTT	CASSFLMSGELFF
-	-	TRBV7-9	TRBJ2-7	TGTTCCAGCAGCTTAGTAGTTGAGGGTCCGTACTTC	CSSSLVVEGPYF
-	-	TRBV15	TRBJ1-1	TGTGCCACCAGCAGACCAGCGCTCCGCACTGAAGCTTTCTTT	CATSRPALRTEAFF
-	TRBD1	TRBV28	TRBJ1-2	TGTGCCAGCAGTTTAGCAGGGGGCGATGGCTACACCTTC	CASSLAGGDGYTF
-	-	TRBV7-2	TRBJ1-2	TGTGCCAGCAGCCATAAACCCAGGCTCTACACCTTC	CASSHKPRLYTF
-	TRBD1	TRBV4-1	TRBJ2-6	TGCGCCAGCAGCCCCTGGACAGGAATACTCTCTGGGGCCAACGGCCTGACTTTC	CASSPWTGILSGANGLTF
-	-	TRBV6-4	TRBJ1-1	TGTGCCAGCAGTGAAGCCTCGAACACTGAAGCTTTCTTT	CASSEASNTEAFF
few	-	TRBV6-6	TRBJ2-1	TGTGCCAGCAGTTACTCGAGCGGTATTCAGTTCTTC	CASSYSSGIQFF
-	TRBD2	TRBV25-1	TRBJ2-7	TGTGCCAGCCAACCGGCGGGAGGGTACGAGCAGTACTTC	CASQPAGGYEQYF
-	TRBD2	TRBV14	TRBJ2-5	TGTGCCAGCAGCCAAAGTTCGCGCGGGAGCGTAGGGGAGACCCAGTACTTC	CASSQSSRGSVGETQYF
few	-	TRBV6-4	TRBJ1-1	TGTGCCAGCAGCTTGGCCCCGGGGAACACTGAAGCTTTCTTT	CASSLAPGNTEAFF
-	-	TRBV7-2	TRBJ1-5	TGTGCCAGCAGCTTAGTCGGGGGGGGACAGCCCCAGCATTTT	CASSLVGGGQPQHF
-	-	TRBV5-4	TRBJ2-1	TGTGCCAGCAGCCCCCCTAGCGACCTCAATGAGCAGTTCTTC	CASSPPSDLNEQFF
-	-	TRBV10-2	TRBJ1-1	TGCGCCAGCAGTCGGATTCAGGGATCGACTGAAGCTTTCTTT	CASSRIQGSTEAFF
-	TRBD2	TRBV6-6	TRBJ2-2	TGTGCCAGCAGTGCTCCTACTAGCGTTAACACCGGGGAGCTGTTTTTT	CASSAPTSVNTGELFF
-	-	TRBV28	TRBJ2-3	TGTGCCAGCAGTTTCCTGACTGGGACAGATACGCAGTATTTT	CASSFLTGTDTQYF
-	TRBD2	TRBV19	TRBJ2-5	TGTGCCGCGGGGGAAGAGACCCAGTACTTC	CAAGEETQYF
-	TRBD2	TRBV28	TRBJ2-1	TGTGCCAGCAGTTTGGGTAGCGGGGCTTCCTACAATGAGCAGTTCTTC	CASSLGSGASYNEQFF
-	-	TRBV4-3	TRBJ2-1	TGCGCCAGCAGCCTCACACCAACGGGGTATGAGCAGTTCTTC	CASSLTPTGYEQFF
-	-	TRBV11-2	TRBJ2-7	TGTGCCAGCAGCTTAGCTTCTTTAGTCACGAACGAGCAGTACTTC	CASSLASLVTNEQYF
-	TRBD2	TRBV7-9	TRBJ2-1	TGTTCCAGCAGGCGACCAATGCGGGAGGGTACGCAGGAGCAGTTCTTC	CSSRRPMREGTQEQFF
-	TRBD1	TRBV5-5	TRBJ1-1	TGTGCCAGCAGCCCTGGACAGGCAAACACTGAAGCTTTCTTT	CASSPGQANTEAFF
-	-	TRBV7-9	TRBJ1-2	TGTGCCAGCTCAGCAGGGAATAACTATGGCTACACCTTC	CASSAGNNYGYTF
-	-	TRBV6-6	TRBJ1-5	TGTGCCAGCCGTAACGCGGGAGACAATCAGCCCCAGCATTTT	CASRNAGDNQPQHF
-	TRBD1	TRBV7-6	TRBJ1-1	TGTGCCAGCTCCCTGGGTGGACACAGGGGCCGCGGGAACACTGAAGCTTTCTTT	CASSLGGHRGRGNTEAFF
-	TRBD2	TRBV30	TRBJ2-3	TGTGCCTGGAGCCTAAAGGGACTAGCGGGGCATACGCAGTATTTT	CAWSLKGLAGHTQYF
-	TRBD2	TRBV6-6	TRBJ2-2	TGTGCCAGCAGCTCGAGATTAGCGGGAAGCACCGGGGAGCTGTTTTTT	CASSSRLAGSTGELFF
few	TRBD1	TRBV29-1	TRBJ2-7	TGCAGCGTTGTGAGACAGGGGGCGGGTGAGCAGTACTTC	CSVVRQGAGEQYF
-	-	TRBV9	TRBJ2-5	TGTGCCAGCAGCGTAGGAGGCGCTAGTTTTATAGAGACCCAGTACTTC	CASSVGGASFIETQYF
-	-	TRBV6-6	TRBJ2-1	TGTGCCAGCAGTTACGGGGGGTATGGTGAGCAGTTCTTC	CASSYGGYGEQFF
-	TRBD2	TRBV27	TRBJ2-3	TGTGCCAGCAGTTGGGACCCCGGGACTAACACAGATACGCAGTATTTT	CASSWDPGTNTDTQYF
-	-	TRBV28	TRBJ2-7	TGTGCCAGCAGTTTTGCTAGCCAAGGGGAGCAGTACTTC	CASSFASQGEQYF
-	-	TRBV27	TRBJ2-7	TGTGCCAGCGGGGCGCTTCGGGGGCGTGGGGGGGACTACGAGCAGTACTTC	CASGALRGRGGDYEQYF
-	-	TRBV28	TRBJ1-2	TGTGCCAGCAGGGACACTAACTATGGCTACACCTTC	CASRDTNYGYTF
-	-	TRBV18	TRBJ1-5	TGTGCCAGCTCACACGACAATTCGCCCCAGCATTTT	CASSHDNSPQHF